This T cell receptor (beta chain) came from a study of T-cell reconstitution after alpha-beta-depleted transplantation in children. This clonotype was recorded many times. CDR3 length: 14 amino acids. V was shortened by 3 bases and J by 6 bases, with 13 bases between the two germline ends. Per the germline V gene, CDR1 is LNHNV and CDR2 is YYDKDF (reference sequence). As it was prepared, the TCRbeta library received unique molecular identifiers. TCRdb used MiXCR to reprocess the PCR reads, holding one entry per CDR3 protein. The data hold fewer than 550,000 distinct CDR3 sequences, with roughly a tenth observed a single time.

This receptor was obtained from a child aged 2-15 years with inherited bone marrow failure, due to receive a stem cell transplant. The sample consisted of PBMCs, taken before TCRalphabeta/CD19-depleted stem cell transplant. The V gene is TRBV15, the J gene TRBJ2-3; D is ambiguous. In DNA, the CDR3 is TGTGCCACCAGCAGGGGATACCTGGCCGATACGCAGTATTTT. Its translation: CATSRGYLADTQYF.